One and the same sample provided the 25 T cell receptor beta chains below, sequenced in a study of OX40 agonist ivuxolimab in advanced cancers. Method: immunoSEQ multiplex PCR; TCRdb's copy keeps in-frame clones and lacks some. In the table there are more than 35,000 clones, around nine tenths of which are singletons. The sequencing used CD4+ or CD8+ T cells sorted from blood, collected in a trial of the OX40 agonist ivuxolimab. The receptors stem from an adult with an advanced solid tumor such as melanoma, head and neck, liver or kidney cancer.

The V gene is TRBV5-5, the J gene TRBJ2-1, with a tentative D call TRBD2 (5 bases). The CDR3 is 15 residues long. Deletions cut 4 bases from V and 4 bases from J, with 15 bases between. CDR1 is SGHKS and CDR2 is YYEKEE in the germline V gene (reference sequence). CDR3 DNA: TGTGCCAGCAGCGGCGGACTCCAAGGGTACAATGAGCAGTTCTTC. Its translation: CASSGGLQGYNEQFF. Drawing the rest from reference TRBV5-5 and TRBJ2-1, the complete variable domain is DAGVTQSPTHLIKTRGQQVTLRCSPISGHKSVSWYQQVLGQGPQFIFQYYEKEERGRGNFPDRFSARQFPNYSSELNVNALLLGDSALYLCASSGGLQGYNEQFFGPGTRLTVL.

The chain joins TRBV5-1 to TRBJ2-7; 10 positions agree with TRBD1. Unmatched junction bases numbered 3, after V lost 0 bases and J lost 6 bases. The CDR3 runs to 14 residues. Germline CDR1 is SGHRS and CDR2 is YFSETQ. The CDR3 loop reads CASSLEGTGAEQYF. The DNA of the CDR3 is TGCGCCAGCAGCTTGGAAGGGACAGGGGCCGAGCAGTACTTC.

J is TRBJ2-7 and V is TRBV11-2; 10 bases align to TRBD1. From germline, CDR1 is SGHAT and CDR2 FQNNGV. Unmatched junction bases numbered 11, after V lost 4 bases and J lost 5 bases. This CDR3 region has 16 residues. CDR3 region: CASSSRPGQGMNEQYF. The CDR3 DNA sequence: TGTGCCAGCAGCTCAAGACCGGGACAGGGGATGAACGAGCAGTACTTC.

Only one count was recorded for this clone. The chain joins TRBV4-2 to TRBJ2-3; D gene uncertain. V was shortened by 0 bases and J by 6 bases, with 7 bases between the two germline ends. The CDR3 extends over 13 amino acids. CDR1 and CDR2 (germline): LGHNA, YNFKEQ. Here the CDR3 reads CASSQDTLDTQYF. In DNA form, the CDR3 reads TGTGCCAGCAGCCAAGATACGCTGGATACGCAGTATTTT.

The chain carries TRBV19 and TRBJ1-2; D is perhaps TRBD1 (5 bases). V lost 7 bases and J lost 3, with 9 bases in between. This CDR3 is 12 amino acids long. The germline V gene encodes CDR1 LNHDA and CDR2 SQIVND (reference sequence). The CDR3, as DNA: TGTGCCAGTAATGAGGGGCACTATGGCTACACCTTC. As protein: CASNEGHYGYTF.

This chain connects TRBV27 to TRBJ1-2; TRBD1 might be the D (6 bases). The V end was cut by 4 bases, the J end by 0 bases, with 6 bases between. The CDR3 spans 13 residues. In germline, CDR1 is MNHEY, CDR2 SMNVEV (reference sequence). CDR3 nucleotide sequence: TGTGCCAGCAGTTACAGGGCTAACTATGGCTACACCTTC. Its translation is CASSYRANYGYTF.

This chain uses TRBV9 with TRBJ1-4; D is perhaps TRBD1 (6 bases). There are 16 residues in the CDR3. CDR1 is SGDLS and CDR2 is YYNGEE in the germline V gene. Between the trimmed V and J ends, which lost 1 base and 7 bases, there was a span of 17 bases. CDR3 nucleotides: TGTGCCAGCAGCGTACAAGGGGGACTGCCCTCTGAAAAACTGTTTTTT. Protein product: CASSVQGGLPSEKLFF.

This clone was picked up one time. This chain links TRBV27 with TRBJ2-3; TRBD1 agrees at 7 bases. Per germline, CDR1 MNHEY and CDR2 SMNVEV (reference sequence). This CDR3 comprises 15 residues. Trimming at V came to 4 bases and at J to 3 bases, leaving 7 bases not matched to a gene. The CDR3 sequence: CASSSRTGRTDTQYF. The CDR3 DNA is TGTGCCAGCAGTTCCCGGACAGGACGAACAGATACGCAGTATTTT.

CDR3 bases: TGCGCCAGCAGCTCGGGACAGGTCCAAGAGACCCAGTACTTC. Protein sequence: CASSSGQVQETQYF. The chain recombines TRBV5-1 with TRBJ2-5; TRBD1 aligns across 8 bases. CDR3 length: 14 amino acids. Germline assignment: CDR1 SGHRS and CDR2 YFSETQ. The trim removed 3 bases at V and 1 base at J, leaving 2 bases unmatched.

The V gene is TRBV7-8, the J gene TRBJ2-7; D perhaps matches TRBD1 (6 bases). V lost 4 bases, J lost 4 bases, and 14 bases lay in between. Germline-derived CDR1 and CDR2 are SGHVS and FQNEAQ. There are 14 residues in the CDR3. The CDR3 is CASSSSGHLYEQYF. The DNA for the CDR3 is TGTGCCAGCAGCTCTTCGGGACACCTATACGAGCAGTACTTC.

V usage is TRBV2 and J usage is TRBJ1-1; no clear D gene. Looked up from germline, CDR1 is SNHLY and CDR2 is FYNNEI. The V end was cut by 5 bases, the J end by 10 bases, with 17 bases between. The CDR3 sequence is 13 residues long. CDR3 residues: CASSPPPPEPAFF. The CDR3, as DNA: TGTGCCAGCAGTCCTCCCCCGCCAGAGCCAGCTTTCTTT.

This clone was observed a single time. The genes are TRBV6-1 and TRBJ2-7; the D gene is possibly TRBD2 (6 bases). V was shortened by 0 bases and J by 3 bases, with 15 bases between the two germline ends. CDR1 MNHNS and CDR2 SASEGT come from the germline V gene. This CDR3 region has 16 residues. The CDR3 region is CASSEALGGLYYEQYF. For the CDR3, the DNA is TGTGCCAGCAGTGAAGCGCTTGGGGGACTCTACTACGAGCAGTACTTC.

This rearrangement joins TRBV5-5 to TRBJ2-7; D is uncertain. CDR3 length: 13 amino acids. V lost 3 bases to trimming and J lost 4 bases, with 11 bases between them. Germline V CDR1 and CDR2: SGHKS, YYEKEE (reference sequence). The CDR3 protein is CASSSRQEYEQYF. In nucleotides, the CDR3 is TGTGCCAGCAGCTCGAGACAAGAGTACGAGCAGTACTTC.

Only a few counts were recorded for this clone. The V gene is TRBV2, the J gene TRBJ2-7; possible D gene TRBD1, 7 bases. The CDR3 length is 15 residues. Trimming cost V 10 bases and J 2 bases, with 21 bases left between them. From germline, CDR1 is SNHLY and CDR2 FYNNEI. The CDR3 reads CATDPDREDTYEQYF. The DNA of the CDR3 is TGTGCCACCGACCCTGACAGGGAGGACACCTACGAGCAGTACTTC.

V is TRBV5-4 and J is TRBJ1-6; D uncertain. Between the trimmed V and J ends, which lost 4 bases and 8 bases, there was a span of 10 bases. Germline-derived CDR1 and CDR2 are SGHNT and YYREEE (reference sequence). The CDR3 loop spans 13 amino acids. The CDR3 here is CASSPDVDSPLHF. The DNA for the CDR3 is TGTGCCAGCAGCCCCGATGTAGATTCACCCCTCCACTTT.

The CDR3: CASLPGVSYNSPLHF. The CDR3 DNA reads as TGTGCCTCCCTACCAGGAGTCTCCTATAATTCACCCCTCCACTTT. The gene calls are TRBV2 and TRBJ1-6; D uncertain. Trimming shortened V by 11 bases and J by 0 bases, and 14 bases separated the two germline ends. The germline V gene encodes CDR1 SNHLY and CDR2 FYNNEI. The CDR3 length is 15 residues.

This chain joins TRBV25-1 and TRBJ1-3; 7 nucleotides align to TRBD1. Germline CDR1 is MGHDK and CDR2 is SYGVNS. Unmatched junction bases numbered 7, after V lost 7 bases and J lost 7 bases. There are 13 residues in the CDR3. The CDR3 is CASTPPGGNTIYF. The DNA for the CDR3 is TGTGCCAGCACTCCCCCAGGGGGGAACACCATATATTTT.

The genes are TRBV2 and TRBJ1-3; D uncertain. Between the trimmed V and J ends, which lost 2 bases and 5 bases, there was a span of 1 base. Germline V gives CDR1 SNHLY, CDR2 FYNNEI. The CDR3 loop spans 11 amino acids. CDR3 in amino acids: CASSERNTIYF. CDR3 DNA sequence: TGTGCCAGCAGTGAAAGAAACACCATATATTTT.

V and J are TRBV7-9 and TRBJ2-7; the D is unclear. V was cut by 1 base and J by 2 bases, with 6 bases left in between. Germline V gene lookup returns CDR1 SEHNR and CDR2 FQNEAQ (reference sequence). This CDR3 has 13 residues. The CDR3 nucleotides are TGTGCCAGCAGCTTAGAGTATACCTACGAGCAGTACTTC. It translates to CASSLEYTYEQYF.

V and J are TRBV11-1 and TRBJ2-1, with D perhaps given as TRBD1 or TRBD2 (5 bases each). Trimming cost V 3 bases and J 0 bases, with 12 bases left between them. The CDR3 extends over 16 amino acids. CDR1 and CDR2 from the germline V gene are SGHAT and FQDESV (reference sequence). DNA of the CDR3: TGTGCCAGCAGCTTCAGGGAGTGGGGCTCCTACAATGAGCAGTTCTTC. This translates into CASSFREWGSYNEQFF. Full variable domain (outside the CDR3, taken from reference TRBV11-1 and TRBJ2-1): EAEVAQSPRYKITEKSQAVAFWCDPISGHATLYWYRQILGQGPELLVQFQDESVVDDSQLPKDRFSAERLKGVDSTLKIQPAELGDSAMYLCASSFREWGSYNEQFFGPGTRLTVL.

The chain joins TRBV15 to TRBJ2-2; D possibly uses TRBD1 or TRBD2 (6 bases each). Germline CDR1 is LNHNV and CDR2 is YYDKDF (reference sequence). Trimming shortened V by 1 base and J by 7 bases, and 19 bases separated the two germline ends. The CDR3 is 17 amino acids. CDR3 amino acids: CATSRAPTGALGGELFF. The DNA for the CDR3 is TGTGCCACCAGCAGAGCCCCTACGGGGGCCCTCGGCGGGGAGCTGTTTTTT.

This chain connects TRBV5-6 to TRBJ1-2; the D gene is possibly TRBD1 (5 bases). Trimming shortened V by 3 bases and J by 0 bases, and 12 bases separated the two germline ends. The CDR3 contains 15 residues. The V gene's germline CDR1 is SGHDT and CDR2 YYEEEE. The CDR3 nucleotides are TGTGCCAGCAGCTCCGGGACCGAAACTAACTATGGCTACACCTTC. Protein product: CASSSGTETNYGYTF. The full variable domain, rest sourced from reference TRBV5-6 and TRBJ1-2, is DAGVTQSPTHLIKTRGQQVTLRCSPKSGHDTVSWYQQALGQGPQFIFQYYEEEERQRGNFPDRFSGHQFPNYSSELNVNALLLGDSALYLCASSSGTETNYGYTFGSGTRLTVV.

This clone occurred a few times. The rearrangement links TRBV7-9 to TRBJ2-2, with 8 positions matching TRBD1. V dropped 5 bases and J dropped 4; count of bases not matched to a gene: 9. This CDR3 contains 16 residues. Germline-derived CDR1 and CDR2 are SEHNR and FQNEAQ (reference sequence). The CDR3 DNA sequence: TGTGCCAGCAGCACGCTGACAGGGGCGGGCACCGGGGAGCTGTTTTTT. Translated: CASSTLTGAGTGELFF.

This sequence joins TRBV7-2 and TRBJ2-1, with 8 nucleotides matching TRBD2. Unmatched junction bases numbered 7, after V lost 2 bases and J lost 10 bases. Germline CDR1 SGHTA, CDR2 FQGNSA. The CDR3 is 14 amino acids. The DNA for the CDR3 is TGTGCCAGCAGCTTACGGCGGGGGGCCTTAGAGCAGTTCTTC. It is translated as CASSLRRGALEQFF.

The gene calls are TRBV11-2 and TRBJ2-5; 8 bases agree with TRBD1. Per germline, CDR1 SGHAT and CDR2 FQNNGV. V trimming: 4 bases; J trimming: 3 bases; junction bases outside the gene matches: 7. The CDR3 length is 15 residues. The CDR3 nucleotides read TGTGCCAGCAGCTCCGGACAGGGATGGGAAGAGACCCAGTACTTC. As protein: CASSSGQGWEETQYF.